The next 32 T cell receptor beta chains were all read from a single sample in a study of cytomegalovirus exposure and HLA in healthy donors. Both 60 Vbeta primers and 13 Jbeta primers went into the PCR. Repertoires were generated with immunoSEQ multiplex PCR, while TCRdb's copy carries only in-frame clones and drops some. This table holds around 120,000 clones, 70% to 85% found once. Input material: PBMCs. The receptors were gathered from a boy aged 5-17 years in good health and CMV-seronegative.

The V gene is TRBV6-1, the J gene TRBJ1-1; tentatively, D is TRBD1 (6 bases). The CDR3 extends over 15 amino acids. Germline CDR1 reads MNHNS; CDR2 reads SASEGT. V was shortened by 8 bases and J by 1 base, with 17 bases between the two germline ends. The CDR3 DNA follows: TGTGCCAGCGATAGAATTACAGGGAGGAACACTGAAGCTTTCTTT. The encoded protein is CASDRITGRNTEAFF.

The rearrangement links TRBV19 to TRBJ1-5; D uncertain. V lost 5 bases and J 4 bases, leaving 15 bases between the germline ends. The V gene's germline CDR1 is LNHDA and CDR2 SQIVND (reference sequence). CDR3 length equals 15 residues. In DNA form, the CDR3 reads TGTGCCAGTAGTCCCGGACTCCCCTGGAATCAGCCCCAGCATTTT. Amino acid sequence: CASSPGLPWNQPQHF.

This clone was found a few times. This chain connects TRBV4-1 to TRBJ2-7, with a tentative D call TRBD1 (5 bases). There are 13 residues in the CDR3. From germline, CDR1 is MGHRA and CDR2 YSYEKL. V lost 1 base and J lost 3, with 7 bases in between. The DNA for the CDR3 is TGCGCCAGCAGCCAAGGGGGCTTCTACGAGCAGTACTTC. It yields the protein CASSQGGFYEQYF.

This chain's CDR3 is CASSPGRVGYNEQFF. CDR3 DNA sequence: TGTGCCAGCAGCCCCGGCAGGGTGGGCTACAATGAGCAGTTCTTC. The chain links TRBV7-9 to TRBJ2-1; tentative D call: TRBD1 (5 bases). CDR3 length: 15 amino acids. Trimming pared 5 bases from V and 3 bases from J, leaving 14 bases between. CDR1 and CDR2 from the germline V gene are SEHNR and FQNEAQ (reference sequence).

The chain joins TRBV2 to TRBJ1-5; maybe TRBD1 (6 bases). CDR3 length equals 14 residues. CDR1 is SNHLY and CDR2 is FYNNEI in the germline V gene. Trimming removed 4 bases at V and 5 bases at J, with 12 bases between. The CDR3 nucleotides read TGTGCCAGCAGTGGAACAGGGAGTGATCAGCCCCAGCATTTT. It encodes CASSGTGSDQPQHF.

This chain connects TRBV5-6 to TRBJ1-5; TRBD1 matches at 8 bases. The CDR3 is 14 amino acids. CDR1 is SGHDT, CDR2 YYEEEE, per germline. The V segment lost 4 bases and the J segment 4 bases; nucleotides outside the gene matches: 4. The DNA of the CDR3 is TGTGCCAGCAGCAGGACAGGGCTAAATCAGCCCCAGCATTTT. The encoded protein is CASSRTGLNQPQHF. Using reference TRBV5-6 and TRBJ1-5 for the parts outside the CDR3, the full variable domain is DAGVTQSPTHLIKTRGQQVTLRCSPKSGHDTVSWYQQALGQGPQFIFQYYEEEERQRGNFPDRFSGHQFPNYSSELNVNALLLGDSALYLCASSRTGLNQPQHFGDGTRLSIL.

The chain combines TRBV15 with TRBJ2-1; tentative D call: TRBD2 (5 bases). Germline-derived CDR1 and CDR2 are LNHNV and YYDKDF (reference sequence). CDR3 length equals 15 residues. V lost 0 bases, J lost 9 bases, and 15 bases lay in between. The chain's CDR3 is CATSRDGGYPSEQFF. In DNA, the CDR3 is TGTGCCACCAGCAGAGATGGAGGATACCCCTCTGAGCAGTTCTTC. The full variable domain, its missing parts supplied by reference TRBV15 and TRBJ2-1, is DAMVIQNPRYQVTQFGKPVTLSCSQTLNHNVMYWYQQKSSQAPKLLFHYYDKDFNNEADTPDNFQSRRPNTSFCFLDIRSPGLGDTAMYLCATSRDGGYPSEQFFGPGTRLTVL.

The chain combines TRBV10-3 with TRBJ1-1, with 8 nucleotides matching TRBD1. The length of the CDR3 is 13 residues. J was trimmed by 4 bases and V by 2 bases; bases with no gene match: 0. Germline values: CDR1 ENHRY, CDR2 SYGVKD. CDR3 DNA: TGTGCCATCAGTGAGGGACAGGGCACTGAAGCTTTCTTT. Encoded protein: CAISEGQGTEAFF.

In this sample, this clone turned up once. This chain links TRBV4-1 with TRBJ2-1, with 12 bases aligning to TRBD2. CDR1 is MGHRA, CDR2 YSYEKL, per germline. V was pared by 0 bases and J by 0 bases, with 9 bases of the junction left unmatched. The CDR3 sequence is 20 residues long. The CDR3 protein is CASSQDRGTSGLSSYNEQFF. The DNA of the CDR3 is TGCGCCAGCAGCCAAGATCGGGGGACTAGCGGGTTAAGCTCCTACAATGAGCAGTTCTTC.

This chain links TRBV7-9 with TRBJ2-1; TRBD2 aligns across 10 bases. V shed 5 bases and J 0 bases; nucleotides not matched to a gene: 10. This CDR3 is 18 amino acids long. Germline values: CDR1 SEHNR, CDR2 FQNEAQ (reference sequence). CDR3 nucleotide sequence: TGTGCCAGCAGCCTTCGTCTAGCGGGAGTGGGCTCCTACAATGAGCAGTTCTTC. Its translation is CASSLRLAGVGSYNEQFF.

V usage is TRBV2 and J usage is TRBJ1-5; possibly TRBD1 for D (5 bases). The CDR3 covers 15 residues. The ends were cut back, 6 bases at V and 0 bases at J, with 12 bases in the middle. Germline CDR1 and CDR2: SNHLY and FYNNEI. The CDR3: CASRGSGGSNQPQHF. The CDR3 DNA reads TGTGCCAGCAGGGGTTCGGGGGGTAGCAATCAGCCCCAGCATTTT.

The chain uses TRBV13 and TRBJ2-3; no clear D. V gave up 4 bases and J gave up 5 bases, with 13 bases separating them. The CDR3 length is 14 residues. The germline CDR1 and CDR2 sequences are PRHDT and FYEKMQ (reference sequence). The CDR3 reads CASSSSRRVDTQYF. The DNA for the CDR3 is TGTGCCAGCAGCTCCTCCCGCCGAGTAGATACGCAGTATTTT.

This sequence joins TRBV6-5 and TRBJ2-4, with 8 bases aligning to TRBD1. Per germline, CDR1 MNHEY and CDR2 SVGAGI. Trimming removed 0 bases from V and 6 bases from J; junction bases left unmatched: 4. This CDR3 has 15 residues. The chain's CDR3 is CASSYSPTGVNIQYF. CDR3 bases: TGTGCCAGCAGTTACTCGCCGACAGGGGTAAACATTCAGTACTTC.

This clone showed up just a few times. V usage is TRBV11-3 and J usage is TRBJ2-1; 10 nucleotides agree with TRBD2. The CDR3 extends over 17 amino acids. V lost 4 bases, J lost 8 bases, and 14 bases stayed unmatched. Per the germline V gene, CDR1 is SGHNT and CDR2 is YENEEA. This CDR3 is CASSSGLAGAPDDEQFF. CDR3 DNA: TGTGCCAGCAGCTCTGGGCTAGCGGGAGCCCCGGATGATGAGCAGTTCTTC. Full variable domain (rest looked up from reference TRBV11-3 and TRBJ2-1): EAGVVQSPRYKIIEKKQPVAFWCNPISGHNTLYWYLQNLGQGPELLIRYENEEAVDDSQLPKDRFSAERLKGVDSTLKIQPAELGDSAVYLCASSSGLAGAPDDEQFFGPGTRLTVL.

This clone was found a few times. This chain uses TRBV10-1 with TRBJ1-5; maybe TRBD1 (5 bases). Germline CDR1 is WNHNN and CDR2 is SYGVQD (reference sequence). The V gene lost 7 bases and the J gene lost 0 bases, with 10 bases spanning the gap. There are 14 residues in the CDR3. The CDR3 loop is CASNIRVSNQPQHF. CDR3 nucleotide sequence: TGCGCCAGCAATATCAGGGTTAGCAATCAGCCCCAGCATTTT.

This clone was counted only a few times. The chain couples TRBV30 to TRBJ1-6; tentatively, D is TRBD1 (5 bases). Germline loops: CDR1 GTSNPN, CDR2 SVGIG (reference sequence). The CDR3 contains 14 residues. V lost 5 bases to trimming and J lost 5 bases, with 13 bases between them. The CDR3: CAWGSGRDNSPLHF. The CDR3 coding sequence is TGTGCCTGGGGGTCCGGCAGGGATAATTCACCCCTCCACTTT.

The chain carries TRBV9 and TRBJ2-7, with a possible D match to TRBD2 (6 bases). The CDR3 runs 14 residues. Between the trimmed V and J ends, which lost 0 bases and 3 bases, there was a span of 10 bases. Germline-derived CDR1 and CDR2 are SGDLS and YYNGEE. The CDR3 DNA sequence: TGTGCCAGCAGCGTAGGGCAGGGAGGCTACGAGCAGTACTTC. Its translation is CASSVGQGGYEQYF.

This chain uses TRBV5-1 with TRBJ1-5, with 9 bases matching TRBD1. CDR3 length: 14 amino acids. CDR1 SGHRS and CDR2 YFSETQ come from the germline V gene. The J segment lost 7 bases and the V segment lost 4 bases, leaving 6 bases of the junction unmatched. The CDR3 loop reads CASSPGQGEQPQHF. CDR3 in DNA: TGCGCCAGCAGCCCGGGACAGGGAGAACAGCCCCAGCATTTT.

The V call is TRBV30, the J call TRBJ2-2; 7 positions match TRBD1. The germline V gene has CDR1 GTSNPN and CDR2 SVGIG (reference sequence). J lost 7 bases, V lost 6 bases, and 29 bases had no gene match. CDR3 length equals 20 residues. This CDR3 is CACNRNPGQEKGLRGGELFF. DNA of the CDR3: TGTGCCTGTAACAGAAACCCCGGACAGGAAAAGGGCCTCCGAGGCGGGGAGCTGTTTTTT.

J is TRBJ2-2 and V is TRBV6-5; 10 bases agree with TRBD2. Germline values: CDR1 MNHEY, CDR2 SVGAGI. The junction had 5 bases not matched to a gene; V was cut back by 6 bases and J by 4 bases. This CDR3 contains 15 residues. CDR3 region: CASRDGTSATGELFF. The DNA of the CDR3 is TGTGCCAGCAGAGACGGGACTAGCGCCACCGGGGAGCTGTTTTTT.

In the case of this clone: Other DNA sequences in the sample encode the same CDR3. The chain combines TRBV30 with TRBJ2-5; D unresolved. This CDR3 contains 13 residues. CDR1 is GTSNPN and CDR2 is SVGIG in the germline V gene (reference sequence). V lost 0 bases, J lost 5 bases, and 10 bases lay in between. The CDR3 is CAWSVRSRETQYF. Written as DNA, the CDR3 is TGTGCCTGGAGTGTACGGAGCCGGGAGACCCAGTACTTC.

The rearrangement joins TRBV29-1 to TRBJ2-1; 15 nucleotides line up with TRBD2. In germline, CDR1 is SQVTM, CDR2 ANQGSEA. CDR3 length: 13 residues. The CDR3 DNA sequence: TGCACCGACGGACTAGCGGGAGGGGGTGAGCAGTTCTTC. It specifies CTDGLAGGGEQFF.

In DNA, the CDR3 is TGCGCCAGCAGTTTCACCGGGACTAGCTACAATGAGCAGTTCTTC. This gives the protein CASSFTGTSYNEQFF. This sequence joins TRBV4-3 and TRBJ2-1; 8 nucleotides agree with TRBD2. The CDR3 spans 15 residues. CDR1 and CDR2 (germline): LGHNA, YSLEER. V lost 6 bases, J lost 3 bases, and 7 bases stayed unmatched.

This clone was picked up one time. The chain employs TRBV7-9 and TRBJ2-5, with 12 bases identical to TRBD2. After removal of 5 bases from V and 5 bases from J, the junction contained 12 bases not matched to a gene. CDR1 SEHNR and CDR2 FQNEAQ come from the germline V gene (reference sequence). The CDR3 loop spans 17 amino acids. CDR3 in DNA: TGTGCCAGCAGCCGTCGACTAGCGGGAGAACCTAGGGAGACCCAGTACTTC. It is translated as CASSRRLAGEPRETQYF.

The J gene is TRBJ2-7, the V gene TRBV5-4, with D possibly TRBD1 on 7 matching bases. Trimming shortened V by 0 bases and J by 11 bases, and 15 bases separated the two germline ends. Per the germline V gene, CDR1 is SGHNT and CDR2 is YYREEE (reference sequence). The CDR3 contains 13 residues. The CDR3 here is CASSLAQGGSEYF. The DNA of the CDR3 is TGTGCCAGCAGCTTGGCCCAGGGGGGAAGTGAGTACTTC.

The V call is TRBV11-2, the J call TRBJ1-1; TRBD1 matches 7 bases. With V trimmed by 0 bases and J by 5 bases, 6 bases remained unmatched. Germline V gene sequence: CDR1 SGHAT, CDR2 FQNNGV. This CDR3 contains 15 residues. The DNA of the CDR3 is TGTGCCAGCAGCTTAGAAGTGGTCAGGGGGACTGAAGCTTTCTTT. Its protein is CASSLEVVRGTEAFF.

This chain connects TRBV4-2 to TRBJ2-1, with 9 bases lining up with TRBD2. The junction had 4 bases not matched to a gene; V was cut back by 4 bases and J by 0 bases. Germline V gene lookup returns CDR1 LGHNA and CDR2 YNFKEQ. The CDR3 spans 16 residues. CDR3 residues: CASSLSGRSSYNEQFF. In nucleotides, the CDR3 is TGTGCCAGCAGCCTTAGCGGGAGAAGCTCCTACAATGAGCAGTTCTTC.

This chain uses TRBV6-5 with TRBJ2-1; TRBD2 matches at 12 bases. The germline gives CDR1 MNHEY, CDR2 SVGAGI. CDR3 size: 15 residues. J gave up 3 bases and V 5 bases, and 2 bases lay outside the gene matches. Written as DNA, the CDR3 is TGTGCCAGCAGTCGGACTAGCGGGATCTACAATGAGCAGTTCTTC. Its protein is CASSRTSGIYNEQFF.

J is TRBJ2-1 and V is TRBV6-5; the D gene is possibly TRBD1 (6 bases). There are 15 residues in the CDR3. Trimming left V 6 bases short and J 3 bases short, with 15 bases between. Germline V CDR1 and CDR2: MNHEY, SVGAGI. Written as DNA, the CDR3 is TGTGCCAGCAGCTCGCCAGGGGACGGCTACAATGAGCAGTTCTTC. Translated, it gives CASSSPGDGYNEQFF.

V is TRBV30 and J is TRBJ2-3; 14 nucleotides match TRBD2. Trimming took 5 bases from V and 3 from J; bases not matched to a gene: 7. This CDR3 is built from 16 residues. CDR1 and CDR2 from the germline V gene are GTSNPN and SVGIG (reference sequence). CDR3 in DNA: TGTGCCTGGGGGGGGACTAGCGGGAGCTGGACAGATACGCAGTATTTT. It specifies CAWGGTSGSWTDTQYF.

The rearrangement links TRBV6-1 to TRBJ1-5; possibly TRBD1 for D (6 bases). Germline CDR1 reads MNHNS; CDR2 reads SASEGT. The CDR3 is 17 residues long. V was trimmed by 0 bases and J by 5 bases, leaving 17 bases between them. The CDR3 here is CASSEAYFTGLHQPQHF. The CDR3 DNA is TGTGCCAGCAGTGAAGCGTATTTCACAGGGTTGCATCAGCCCCAGCATTTT.

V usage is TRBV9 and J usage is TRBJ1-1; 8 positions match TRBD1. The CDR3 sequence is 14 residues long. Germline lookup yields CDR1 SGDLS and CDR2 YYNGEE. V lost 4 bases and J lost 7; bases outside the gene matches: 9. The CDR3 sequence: CASSPSQGASEAFF. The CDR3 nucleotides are TGTGCCAGCAGCCCCTCCCAGGGGGCAAGTGAAGCTTTCTTT.